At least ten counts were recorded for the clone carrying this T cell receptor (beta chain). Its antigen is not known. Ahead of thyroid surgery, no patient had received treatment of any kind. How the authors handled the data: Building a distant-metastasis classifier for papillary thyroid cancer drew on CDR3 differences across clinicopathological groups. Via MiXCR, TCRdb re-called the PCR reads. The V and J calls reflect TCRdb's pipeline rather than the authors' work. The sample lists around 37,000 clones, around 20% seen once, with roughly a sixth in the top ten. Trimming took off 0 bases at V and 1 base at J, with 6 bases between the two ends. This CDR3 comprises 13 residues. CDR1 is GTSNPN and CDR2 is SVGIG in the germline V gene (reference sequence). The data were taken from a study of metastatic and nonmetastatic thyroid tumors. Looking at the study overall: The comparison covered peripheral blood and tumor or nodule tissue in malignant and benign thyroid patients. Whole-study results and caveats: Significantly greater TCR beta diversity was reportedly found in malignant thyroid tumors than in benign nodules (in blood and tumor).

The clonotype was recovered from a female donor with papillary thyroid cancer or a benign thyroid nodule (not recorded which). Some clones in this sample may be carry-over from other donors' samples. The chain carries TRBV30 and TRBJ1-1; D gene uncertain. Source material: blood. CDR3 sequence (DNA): TGTGCCTGGAGTGTAGATCAGAACACTGAAGCTTTCTTT. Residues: CAWSVDQNTEAFF.